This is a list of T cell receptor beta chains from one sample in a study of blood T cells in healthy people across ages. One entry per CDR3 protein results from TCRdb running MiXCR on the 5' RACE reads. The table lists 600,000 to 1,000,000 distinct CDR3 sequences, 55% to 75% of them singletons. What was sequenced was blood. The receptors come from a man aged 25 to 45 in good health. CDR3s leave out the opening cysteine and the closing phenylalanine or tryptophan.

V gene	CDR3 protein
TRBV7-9	ASSYAGTAEKGYT
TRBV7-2	ASSLIGAVKDIQY
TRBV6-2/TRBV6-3	ASSYSANQETQY
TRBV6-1	ASSEQQLNTEAF
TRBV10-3	AISEQTYEQY
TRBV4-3	ASSQFPSGSYEQY
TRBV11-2	ASSSPGQGYYGYT
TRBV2	ASSRRGDSFRYGYT
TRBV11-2	ASSSNNNEQF
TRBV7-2	ASSMRDETQY
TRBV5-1	ASSPMGPPIANIQY
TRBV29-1	SATGQLYEQY
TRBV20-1	SASEGEWQPQH
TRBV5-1	ASSLADGTHEQY
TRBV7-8	ASSHPGPLLTGAEYNEQF
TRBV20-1	SARAMGGVDPYEQY
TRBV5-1	ASSKATSGRHEQF
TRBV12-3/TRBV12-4	AGSERGLQF
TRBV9	AKIAGEY
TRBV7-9	ASSSRDGHGYT
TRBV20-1	SARDGADGYT
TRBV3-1	ASSQEGPRTYEQY
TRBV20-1	SASRRDQPQH
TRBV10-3	AIGTVINEQY
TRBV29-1	SVPTGTSYEQY
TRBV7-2	ASSLVVSASYEQY
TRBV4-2	ASSQGGTGNTEAF
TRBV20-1	SATGPDISYEQY
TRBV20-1	SAPGQDELPQH
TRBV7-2	ASSRTGDGSPLH
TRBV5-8	ASSLKGARQPQH
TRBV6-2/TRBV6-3	ASSKLRNTEAF
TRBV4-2	VSSQGQGEETQY
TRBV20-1	SAFDSPGLAVETQY
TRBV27	ASSLVGRQHEQF
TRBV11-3	ASSLDQEDTQY
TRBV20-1	SALTQLSYNEQF
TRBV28	ASSLPREGTQY
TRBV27	ASSKGNEQF
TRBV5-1	ASKDRGLGTEAF
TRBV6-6	ASSYSALATYEQY
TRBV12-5	ASGEGHYGYT
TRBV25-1	ASSELGLAGFEQY
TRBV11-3	ASSLGFGPNTEAF